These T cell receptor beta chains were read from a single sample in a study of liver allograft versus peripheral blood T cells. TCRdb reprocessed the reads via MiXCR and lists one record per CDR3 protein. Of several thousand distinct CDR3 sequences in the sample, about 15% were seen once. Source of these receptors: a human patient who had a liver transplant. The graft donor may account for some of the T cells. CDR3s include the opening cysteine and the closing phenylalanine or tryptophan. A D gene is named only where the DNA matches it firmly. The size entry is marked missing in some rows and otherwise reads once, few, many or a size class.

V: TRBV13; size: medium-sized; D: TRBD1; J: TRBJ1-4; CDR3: CASSSRTGMGEKLFF; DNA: TGTGCCAGCAGCTCTCGGACAGGGATGGGTGAAAAACTGTTTTTT
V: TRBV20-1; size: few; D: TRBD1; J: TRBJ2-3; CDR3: CSAQSGTGDTDTQYF; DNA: TGCAGTGCCCAATCCGGGACAGGGGACACAGATACGCAGTATTTT
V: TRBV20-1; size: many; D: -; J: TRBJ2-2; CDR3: CSASPLESGELFF; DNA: TGCAGTGCTAGTCCGCTAGAGTCCGGGGAGCTGTTTTTT
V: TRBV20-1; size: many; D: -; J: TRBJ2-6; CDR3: CSGGERSGANVLTF; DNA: TGCAGTGGGGGTGAGAGATCTGGGGCCAACGTCCTGACTTTC
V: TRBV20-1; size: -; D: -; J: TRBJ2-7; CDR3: CSVRQPTYEQYF; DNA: TGCAGTGTTCGCCAACCTACTTACGAGCAGTACTTC
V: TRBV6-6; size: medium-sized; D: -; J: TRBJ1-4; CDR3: CASSEQAGNEKLFF; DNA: TGTGCCAGCAGTGAACAGGCAGGGAATGAAAAACTGTTTTTT
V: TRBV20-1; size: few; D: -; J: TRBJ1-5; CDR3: CSARQVSNQPQHF; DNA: TGCAGTGCTAGACAGGTCAGCAATCAGCCCCAGCATTTT
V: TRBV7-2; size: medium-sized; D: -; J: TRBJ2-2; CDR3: CASRVAADTGELFF; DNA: TGTGCCAGCAGGGTTGCGGCGGACACCGGGGAGCTGTTTTTT
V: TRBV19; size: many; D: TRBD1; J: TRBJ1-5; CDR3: CASSIVAGGAYQPQHF; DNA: TGTGCCAGTAGTATAGTGGCAGGGGGCGCGTATCAGCCCCAGCATTTT
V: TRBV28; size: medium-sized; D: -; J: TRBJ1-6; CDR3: CASSLVGARNSPLHF; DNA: TGTGCCAGCAGTTTAGTGGGGGCAAGGAATTCACCCCTCCACTTT
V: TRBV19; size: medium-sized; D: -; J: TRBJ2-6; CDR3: CASSILSSGANVLTF; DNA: TGTGCCAGTAGTATTCTGAGCTCTGGGGCCAACGTCCTGACTTTC
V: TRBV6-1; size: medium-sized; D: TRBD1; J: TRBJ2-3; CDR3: CASSFPGQGRTDTQYF; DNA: TGTGCCAGCAGTTTTCCCGGACAGGGTAGGACAGATACGCAGTATTTT
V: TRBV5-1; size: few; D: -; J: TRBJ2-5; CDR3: CASSLDRAGAQETQYF; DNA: TGCGCCAGCAGCTTGGACAGGGCGGGGGCCCAAGAGACCCAGTACTTC
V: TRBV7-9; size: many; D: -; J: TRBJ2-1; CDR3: CASSLGNEQFF; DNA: TGTGCCAGCAGCTTAGGGAATGAGCAGTTCTTC
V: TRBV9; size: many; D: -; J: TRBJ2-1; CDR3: CASSPDIYNEQFF; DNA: TGTGCCAGCAGCCCCGACATCTACAATGAGCAGTTCTTC
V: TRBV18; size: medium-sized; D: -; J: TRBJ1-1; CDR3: CASSPDAQGVAEAFF; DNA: TGTGCCAGCTCACCAGATGCACAGGGAGTGGCTGAAGCTTTCTTT
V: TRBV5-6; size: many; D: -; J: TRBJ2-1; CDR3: CASTLYDGWAISYNEQFF; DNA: TGTGCCAGCACCTTATACGACGGTTGGGCCATATCCTACAATGAGCAGTTCTTC
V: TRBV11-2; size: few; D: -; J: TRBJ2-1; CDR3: CASSLEQTGFTGYNEQFF; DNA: TGTGCCAGCAGCTTAGAGCAGACAGGTTTCACGGGGTACAATGAGCAGTTCTTC
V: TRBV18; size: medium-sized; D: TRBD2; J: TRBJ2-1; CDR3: CASSPGTSVPYNEQFF; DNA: TGTGCCAGCTCACCAGGGACTAGCGTTCCCTACAATGAGCAGTTCTTC
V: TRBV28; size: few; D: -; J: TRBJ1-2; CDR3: CASSSTGRTNYGYTF; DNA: TGTGCCAGCAGTTCAACAGGACGGACTAACTATGGCTACACCTTC
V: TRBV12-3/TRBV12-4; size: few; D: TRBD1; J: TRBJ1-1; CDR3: CASSLGEGGSGEAFF; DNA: TGTGCCAGCAGTTTAGGTGAAGGGGGCTCTGGTGAAGCTTTCTTT
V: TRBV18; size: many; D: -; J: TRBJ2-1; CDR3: CASSPISITGPGEQFF; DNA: TGTGCCAGCTCACCAATCTCCATTACAGGGCCGGGGGAGCAGTTCTTC
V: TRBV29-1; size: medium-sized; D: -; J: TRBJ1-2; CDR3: CSVALGQEYGYTF; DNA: TGCAGCGTTGCCCTCGGCCAGGAATATGGCTACACCTTC
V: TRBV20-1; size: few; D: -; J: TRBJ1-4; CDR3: CSAFKTGEKLFF; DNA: TGCAGTGCCTTCAAGACCGGCGAAAAACTGTTTTTT
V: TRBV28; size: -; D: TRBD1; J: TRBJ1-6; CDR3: CASSQPGQGNSPLHF; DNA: TGTGCCAGCAGTCAGCCGGGACAGGGGAATTCACCCCTCCACTTT
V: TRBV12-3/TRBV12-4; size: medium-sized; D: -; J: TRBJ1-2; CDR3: CASSIRTVLNYGYTF; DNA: TGTGCCAGCAGTATCAGGACGGTGTTGAATTATGGCTACACCTTC
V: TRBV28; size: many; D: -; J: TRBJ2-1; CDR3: CASSPWGGNNEQFF; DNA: TGTGCCAGCAGTCCGTGGGGCGGGAACAATGAGCAGTTCTTC
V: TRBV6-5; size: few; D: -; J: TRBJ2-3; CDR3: CASSYGGSTDTQYF; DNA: TGTGCCAGCAGTTACGGGGGGAGCACAGATACGCAGTATTTT
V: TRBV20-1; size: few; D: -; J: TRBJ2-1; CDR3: CSASLLVGNEQFF; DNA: TGCAGTGCTAGCCTCCTCGTCGGCAATGAGCAGTTCTTC
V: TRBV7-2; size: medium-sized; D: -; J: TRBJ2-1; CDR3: CASSLGPNNEQFF; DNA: TGTGCCAGCAGTTTAGGACCCAACAATGAGCAGTTCTTC
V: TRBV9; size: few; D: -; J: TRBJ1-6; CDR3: CASSVSTTASLANSPLHF; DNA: TGTGCCAGCAGCGTATCGACAACAGCCTCTTTGGCTAATTCACCCCTCCACTTT
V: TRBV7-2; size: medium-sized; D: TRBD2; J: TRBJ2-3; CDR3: CASSLGRSGGFTDTQYF; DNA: TGTGCCAGCAGCTTAGGGCGCAGCGGGGGGTTCACAGATACGCAGTATTTT
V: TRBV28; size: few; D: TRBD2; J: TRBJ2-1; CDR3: CASSGTSGGAGYNEQFF; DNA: TGTGCCAGCAGTGGGACTAGCGGGGGGGCTGGTTACAATGAGCAGTTCTTC
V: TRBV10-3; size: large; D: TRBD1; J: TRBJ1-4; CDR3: CAIRETGVEKLFF; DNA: TGTGCCATCCGCGAAACAGGGGTCGAAAAACTGTTTTTT